The present T cell receptor (beta chain) was sequenced within a study of shared clonotypes between healthy human individuals (TCRdb year 2020). With respect to the entire study: The cohort comprised two women and a few men aged 18 to 49 years. Per donor, three plates each were used for CD4 naive and CD4 memory, two for CD8 naive, and one for CD8 memory. The study deeply sequenced blood TCR repertoires of about five healthy adults to estimate repertoire size and the extent of clonotype sharing between individuals. Libraries were prepared and TCR repertoires were sequenced by different laboratories using diverse techniques, in order to increase sequencing depth and limit assay-specific biases. Leukapheresis yielded between about 0.9 and 9 billion PBMCs per donor. What the work shows at the level of the full study, not this receptor alone: When several donors were compared, the shared fraction of clonotypes was 5% to 6.5% for naive CD4, roughly 3.4% for naive CD8, 2.3% for memory CD4, and 0.35% to 0.4% for memory CD8. Sampling was restricted to blood, and TCR repertoires in tissue are likely to differ from TCR repertoires in blood. Higher generation probabilities were observed for clonotypes shared by all four sorted-subset donors than for non-shared clonotypes. Pairwise subsampling indicated that sequencing depth was expected to affect the degree of clonotype sharing among donors. Even with the large sequencing depth, rarefaction of the sorted-subset datasets indicated that sequencing was incomplete. The genetic and exposure-history diversity represented was limited by the small number of donors. Estimated clonotype richness was generally larger for naive than for memory subsets.

The germline V gene (reference sequence) provides CDR1 MNHEY and CDR2 SMNVEV. The CDR3 spans 15 residues, from the cysteine through the phenylalanine. Only the CDR3 portion is preserved as DNA: 45 bases, with reading frame beginning at the first base. V and J are trimmed by 6 bases and 0 bases, and the gene matches miss 5 bases of the junction. CD8 naive samples were CD45RO-negative cells positively selected for CCR7, giving a CD45RA+CCR7+ population that excluded TemRA cells. Healthy HIV-negative adults with no recently reported acute infections or vaccinations were included as donors. Every donor was a Caucasian adult residing in Nashville, Tennessee, USA. Blood was collected by leukapheresis, and PBMCs were isolated by Ficoll-Histopaque density gradient centrifugation and then cryopreserved in liquid nitrogen vapor phase. Purity and quantity of every magnetically sorted T cell population were checked by analytical flow cytometry. Genomic DNA was isolated from every sorted fraction and measured by UV absorbance on a Nanodrop 2000c.

With regard to this clone: Its antigen is still unknown. Within one base of it there is no much larger clone, and no base qualities were kept. Other DNA sequences in the same sample also yield this CDR3.

Using the deep immunoSEQ assay, TCR CDR3 regions were amplified from genomic DNA by multiplex PCR. Genomic DNA extracted from each cell subset was distributed evenly over all wells of several immunoSEQ 96-well plates, and each plate served as one replicate. For sorted subsets, approximately 190 ng genomic DNA, equal to tens of thousands of T cell genomes, was loaded into each replicate PCR. The purified libraries were quantified using a Qubit 3.0 fluorometer, sized with a Bioanalyzer 2100, and then quantified again using the KAPA Library Quantification kit. A separate single-read 150-cycle Illumina NextSeq 550 flow cell was used to sequence each immunoSEQ 96-well plate. Processing in the source paper ran as follows. Because only junctional sequences without quality scores were contained in the immunoSEQ output, filtering matching that applied to full-length reads could not be performed. Sequences were annotated with PyIR, a Python wrapper for IgBLAST v1.9, and V/J genes and CDR3 were assigned using IMGT germline references. Reads were removed for weak V/J assignments (E-value above 1e-6), missing CDR3, stop codons, out-of-frame junctions, or ambiguous translated residues. V3J clonotypes were defined as sequences sharing an identical inferred V gene, J gene, and CDR3 amino acid sequence. Percentage overlap between repertoires was calculated by dividing the number of shared unique clonotypes by the size of the smaller repertoire. Repertoire richness was assessed with RTK rarefaction, the Chao1 estimator, and Recon v2.1 estimates of unobserved clonotypes. OLGA was used to compute generation probabilities for all TCRbeta clonotypes that the gDNA method yielded from several donors. In TCRdb, the immuneACCESS table is reduced to in-frame sequences with V and J assigned. These tables do not hold every clone; where another copy was compared, an unresolved V gene accounts for under half, and the others remain unexplained. That table gives V, J and clone size, and the DNA gave D and trimming. In this sample the table shows 550,000 to 650,000 clones, around 96% of which occur a single time. The ten largest clones take up about 0.12% of the sample.

Sequences were obtained from naive CD8+ T cells sorted from blood. The cell subset or site tag for this specimen amounts to: CD45RA+CCR7+. The receptor chain draws on TRBV27 and TRBJ2-1; 7 bases in the junction line up with TRBD2. The receptor's source is a woman aged 25 to 39 in good health. The DNA sequence follows: TGTGCCAGCAGGCTGGGCGGGAGCTCCTACAATGAGCAGTTCTTC. Its translation is CASRLGGSSYNEQFF.